This record looks at one T cell receptor beta chain sequence and its context. The data stem from a study of cytomegalovirus exposure and HLA in healthy donors. The CDR3 totals 17 residues. V was pared by 5 bases and J by 0 bases, with 8 bases of the junction left unmatched. Germline lookup yields CDR1 SGHRS and CDR2 YFSETQ. A multiplex PCR was run with 60 Vbeta primers and 13 Jbeta primers. Only in-frame clones appear in the TCRdb table, and some are missing; sequencing was by immunoSEQ multiplex PCR. The data contain 100,000 to 150,000 clones, about 80% of them singletons. The clonotype was recovered from a man aged 25-40 years in good health and CMV-seronegative. The V and J genes are TRBV5-1 and TRBJ2-6; 7 bases map to TRBD1. The sample comprised PBMCs. CDR3 amino acids: CASRSGTDSSGANVLTF. CDR3 bases: TGCGCCAGCAGGTCCGGGACAGACTCCTCTGGGGCCAACGTCCTGACTTTC.